The rows below give T cell receptor beta chains drawn from one sample of a study of blood T cell repertoires in COVID-19. Profiling relied on immunoSEQ multiplex PCR, and the TCRdb table lists in-frame clones only, not all of them. This sample has about 250,000 clones, with approximately 90% found just once. The sample consisted of PBMCs or T cells enriched from blood (not recorded which). These receptors all stem from a man aged 40-49 years who had recovered from COVID-19. Each CDR3 is given without its conserved first and last residue.

CDR3 protein	V gene
ASSPPRGLNNTEAF	TRBV19
AWSRRYGTEAF	TRBV30
ASSPHQDYNNEQF	TRBV7-3
ASLKDRANTGELF	TRBV5-1
ASSGLITDTQY	TRBV19
AIRGYGTGGDEQY	TRBV10-3
ASSPLEETQY	TRBV3-1/TRBV3-2
ASSVLSGEFYEQY	TRBV5-1
ASSVGQMNTEAF	TRBV10-2
ASSLTGEGAF	TRBV7-9
ASSLPGLAGGSYNEQF	TRBV12-1
ASSAVLNQPQH	TRBV3-1/TRBV3-2
ASRMDRAISGNTIY	TRBV19
AWSGQVNGPQH	TRBV30
ASSVDRGNEQY	TRBV7-2
ASSPEGQGLYGYT	TRBV7-9
AISESGTSGTYEQY	TRBV10-3
ASSPGGGDEKLF	TRBV6-2/TRBV6-3
ASSAKGDRSKREQY	TRBV9
SVEEGQEGLAF	TRBV29-1
ASSYSTTMNTGELF	TRBV6-5
ASSDRTGASPLH	TRBV9
ASSFGLAGGRDTQY	TRBV5-1
ASSPLDRGHTEAF	TRBV19
ASSLAGTGFRETQY	TRBV5-1
ASSLEGQGIGGYT	TRBV5-1
ASSPHNGQGNTEAF	TRBV9
ASSESRTGGYNEQF	TRBV10-1
ASSQALAGTPYEQY	TRBV4-1
ASSQVMRKNIQY	TRBV3-1/TRBV3-2
ASSQEPVAGGYT	TRBV3-1/TRBV3-2
ASSQIGGRRYNEQF	TRBV3-1/TRBV3-2
ASSLSRVGGNEQY	TRBV11-2
ASSLLGEGTEAF	TRBV5-1
SQAGAYTQY	TRBV20-1
ATSGPGLAGGNSYNEQF	TRBV24-1